These 9 T cell receptor beta chains came from one sample sequenced in a study of STAT3 mutations in large granular lymphocyte leukemia. Study outcomes and limitations: In T-cell large granular lymphocyte leukemia, about half of patients showed multiple immunodominant subclonotypes.

What these receptors recognize is not known. Produced via immunoSEQ multiplex PCR; TCRdb's table is partial and in-frame only. The sample carries tens of thousands of clones, around nine tenths recorded once. Sequencing used PBMCs. The origin of the receptors is a human donor with T large granular lymphocyte leukemia. Some clones in this sample may be carry-over from other donors' samples.

The rearrangement uses TRBV11-2 and TRBJ2-7; D is unresolved. Germline values: CDR1 SGHAT, CDR2 FQNNGV. V was trimmed by 5 bases and J by 7 bases, leaving 9 bases between them. This CDR3 region has 11 residues. CDR3 residues: CASSPLGEQYF. In DNA form, the CDR3 reads TGTGCCAGCAGCCCATTAGGGGAGCAGTACTTC.

This clone occurred a few times. The rearrangement uses TRBV4-1 and TRBJ2-2, with no clear D. The germline CDR1 and CDR2 sequences are MGHRA and YSYEKL. There are 13 residues in the CDR3. V was shortened by 1 base and J by 7 bases, with 7 bases between the two germline ends. The CDR3 loop is CASSQAEVGELFF. For the CDR3, the DNA is TGCGCCAGCAGCCAAGCGGAAGTCGGGGAGCTGTTTTTT.

V gene TRBV5-4 combines with J gene TRBJ2-2, with no clear D. With 3 bases removed from V and 4 bases from J, the gap between germline ends came to 10 bases. The CDR3 consists of 14 residues. CDR1 SGHNT and CDR2 YYREEE come from the germline V gene (reference sequence). The chain's CDR3 is CASSSDPFTGELFF. CDR3 nucleotide sequence: TGTGCCAGCAGCTCGGACCCCTTCACCGGGGAGCTGTTTTTT.

The chain has TRBV19 and TRBJ1-5; D perhaps matches TRBD1 (5 bases). Germline V gene sequence: CDR1 LNHDA, CDR2 SQIVND (reference sequence). V was pared by 7 bases and J by 4 bases, with 8 bases between. There are 12 residues in the CDR3. The CDR3 nucleotides read TGTGCCAGTATGAGGGGTAATCAGCCCCAGCATTTT. Translating it yields CASMRGNQPQHF.

CDR3 amino acids: CASSSQRGLSEKLFF. The CDR3 coding sequence is TGTGCCAGCAGCTCCCAACGGGGGCTTAGTGAAAAACTGTTTTTT. This chain connects TRBV7-9 to TRBJ1-4; perhaps TRBD1 as D (6 bases). Trimming cost V 4 bases and J 7 bases, with 16 bases left between them. In germline, CDR1 is SEHNR, CDR2 FQNEAQ (reference sequence). This CDR3 spans 15 amino acids.

This clone was observed a handful of times. The rearrangement uses TRBV5-1 and TRBJ1-1; D gene uncertain. The CDR3 length is 14 residues. V was shortened by 3 bases and J by 0 bases, with 9 bases between the two germline ends. Per germline, CDR1 SGHRS and CDR2 YFSETQ. In nucleotides, the CDR3 is TGCGCCAGCAGCTCCCAGCCGATGAACACTGAAGCTTTCTTT. Protein: CASSSQPMNTEAFF. Variable domain in full (rest from reference TRBV5-1 and TRBJ1-1): KAGVTQTPRYLIKTRGQQVTLSCSPISGHRSVSWYQQTPGQGLQFLFEYFSETQRNKGNFPGRFSGRQFSNSRSEMNVSTLELGDSALYLCASSSQPMNTEAFFGQGTRLTVV.

This sequence joins TRBV5-1 and TRBJ2-1, with 11 bases that match TRBD2. The germline V gene encodes CDR1 SGHRS and CDR2 YFSETQ. The CDR3 covers 18 residues. Germline trimming cut 4 bases from V and 0 bases from J; bases unmatched to any gene: 9. CDR3 amino acids: CASSLPTSGAASYNEQFF. CDR3 DNA sequence: TGCGCCAGCAGCCTCCCGACTAGCGGGGCAGCCTCCTACAATGAGCAGTTCTTC. Together with reference TRBV5-1 and TRBJ2-1, the CDR3 gives the full variable domain: KAGVTQTPRYLIKTRGQQVTLSCSPISGHRSVSWYQQTPGQGLQFLFEYFSETQRNKGNFPGRFSGRQFSNSRSEMNVSTLELGDSALYLCASSLPTSGAASYNEQFFGPGTRLTVL.

V usage is TRBV27 and J usage is TRBJ2-3; 13 bases agree with TRBD2. CDR3 size: 16 residues. V lost 4 bases, J lost 2 bases, and 3 bases stayed unmatched. The germline V gene encodes CDR1 MNHEY and CDR2 SMNVEV (reference sequence). The CDR3 DNA sequence: TGTGCCAGCAGTTCACTAGCGGGGGGGTACACAGATACGCAGTATTTT. It translates to CASSSLAGGYTDTQYF.

The V gene is TRBV4-1, the J gene TRBJ1-4, with D unclear. Between the trimmed V and J ends, which lost 4 bases and 1 base, there was a span of 10 bases. This CDR3 contains 15 residues. Germline-derived CDR1 and CDR2 are MGHRA and YSYEKL. The DNA for the CDR3 is TGCGCCAGCAGCCTTTCAACACTAACTAATGAAAAACTGTTTTTT. It specifies CASSLSTLTNEKLFF.